These T cell receptor beta chains were read from a single sample in a study of blood T cells in healthy people across ages. TCRdb re-derived calls from the 5' RACE reads in MiXCR, one entry per CDR3 protein. The sample has roughly 1,100,000 distinct CDR3 sequences; approximately 26% are singletons. These data were also reused for a study on T cells of mothers and their children.

Source material: blood. All receptors derive from a girl aged 2-10 years in good health. The CDR3 runs from the conserved cysteine through the conserved F or W. Each record gives: J gene, clone size, V gene, D gene, CDR3 DNA, CDR3 protein. The D gene is left open where the match is weak. Not every row has a clone size; where given, it reads once, few, many or a size class.

TRBJ1-1,NA,TRBV27,TRBD1,TGTGCCAGCAATTTGGGGACAGCGGACCGAATGAACACTGAAGCTTTCTTT,CASNLGTADRMNTEAFF
TRBJ2-4,few,TRBV2,NA,TGTGCCAGCAGTATGAACGGGGAGTCAGACATTCAGTACTTC,CASSMNGESDIQYF
TRBJ1-4,NA,TRBV7-9,NA,TGTGCCAGCAGCTTAGCTCCCACCAAAGAAAAACTGTTTTTT,CASSLAPTKEKLFF
TRBJ1-1,NA,TRBV4-1,NA,TGCGCCAGCAGCCATCCCCGTGACACCAGTATCGCTGAAGCTTTCTTT,CASSHPRDTSIAEAFF
TRBJ2-7,NA,TRBV9,NA,TGTGCCAGCAGCGTCGGCGGGTTGGAGGGCTACGAGCAGTACTTC,CASSVGGLEGYEQYF
TRBJ1-2,few,TRBV10-3,NA,TGTGCCATCAGACACGGACTCTATGGCTACACCTTC,CAIRHGLYGYTF
TRBJ2-3,few,TRBV27,NA,TGTGCCAGCAGTCCGCTTGAAGGGACAGATACGCAGTATTTT,CASSPLEGTDTQYF
TRBJ2-7,NA,TRBV15,NA,TGTGCCACCAGCAGAAGTCAGGGACCCTACGAGCAGTACTTC,CATSRSQGPYEQYF
TRBJ2-1,few,TRBV12-3/TRBV12-4,NA,TGTGCCAGCACCATAAACAGTTATGAGCAGTTCTTC,CASTINSYEQFF
TRBJ1-3,NA,TRBV15,NA,TGTGCCACCAGCATCGGGGGGACCGGAAACACCATATATTTT,CATSIGGTGNTIYF
TRBJ1-2,few,TRBV4-1,TRBD1,TGCGCCAGCAGCCCCCTAAGCGAGTTGGACAGGGTTGGCTACACCTTC,CASSPLSELDRVGYTF
TRBJ2-2,NA,TRBV4-1,NA,TGCGCCAGCAGCCAAGATTACGGACATCGCACCGGGGAGCTGTTTTTT,CASSQDYGHRTGELFF
TRBJ2-3,few,TRBV7-9,NA,TGTGCCAGCAGCTTGGGGGCGTCGACGGGTACGCAGTATTTT,CASSLGASTGTQYF
TRBJ2-5,few,TRBV12-3/TRBV12-4,NA,TGTGCCAGCAGTTTTGGGGGATCCATGGAGACCCAGTACTTC,CASSFGGSMETQYF
TRBJ2-2,NA,TRBV12-3/TRBV12-4,NA,TGTGCCAGCAGTCTCGATCCAGGGGGGCGAGGGACCGGGGAGCTGTTTTTT,CASSLDPGGRGTGELFF
TRBJ1-1,NA,TRBV7-2,NA,TGTGCCAGCAGCTTAGGAGGGGGGCACGGTATCACTGAAGCTTTCTTT,CASSLGGGHGITEAFF
TRBJ2-3,few,TRBV7-3,TRBD2,TGTGCCAGCAGCCAGGTAGCGGGAGTGACAGATACGCAGTATTTT,CASSQVAGVTDTQYF
TRBJ1-1,NA,TRBV5-1,NA,TGCGCCAGTCAGGAGCCGAACACTGAAGCTTTCTTT,CASQEPNTEAFF
TRBJ2-7,NA,TRBV12-3/TRBV12-4,NA,TGTGCCAGCAGTTTTGGAGATCCCGAGCAGTACTTC,CASSFGDPEQYF
TRBJ1-5,many,TRBV5-1,NA,TGCGCCAGCAGCTTGGCGGTAGATCAGCCCCAGCATTTT,CASSLAVDQPQHF
TRBJ2-5,NA,TRBV28,TRBD2,TGTGCCAGCAGCCTCAGCGGGAGGGCCCGTATTGAGAAAGAGACCCAGTACTTC,CASSLSGRARIEKETQYF
TRBJ2-1,few,TRBV29-1,NA,TGCAGCGTTTCTTGGGACATTTTCCGGTGGGAGCAGTTCTTC,CSVSWDIFRWEQFF